Listed here are 32 T cell receptor beta chains from one sample, sequenced in a study of cytomegalovirus exposure and HLA in healthy donors. Vbeta (60) and Jbeta (13) primers were used in the PCR. Method: immunoSEQ multiplex PCR; TCRdb's copy keeps in-frame clones and lacks some. The sample includes about 220,000 clones, about four fifths seen only once; the top ten take around 5.7%. Material for sequencing was PBMCs. These receptors came from a woman aged 40 to 50 in good health and CMV-seropositive.

The chain links TRBV19 to TRBJ1-1, with 9 bases that match TRBD1. This CDR3 spans 15 amino acids. Germline V gene sequence: CDR1 LNHDA, CDR2 SQIVND (reference sequence). Germline trimming cut 3 bases from V and 9 bases from J; bases unmatched to any gene: 11. The CDR3 sequence: CASSIRTGAPKKAFF. In nucleotides, the CDR3 is TGTGCCAGTAGTATTAGGACAGGGGCGCCTAAAAAAGCTTTCTTT.

The chain is built from TRBV18 and TRBJ2-5; 10 nucleotides line up with TRBD2. The CDR3 extends over 18 amino acids. Germline CDR1 is KGHSH and CDR2 is LQKENI. Trimming at V came to 0 bases and at J to 6 bases, leaving 13 bases not matched to a gene. Here the CDR3 reads CASSPPLLASGSGKTQYF. In nucleotides, the CDR3 is TGTGCCAGCTCACCACCTCTTTTGGCTAGCGGGAGCGGGAAGACCCAGTACTTC.

J is TRBJ2-6 and V is TRBV19, with TRBD1 identical over 12 bases. V dropped 8 bases and J dropped 4; count of bases not matched to a gene: 9. The CDR3 loop spans 17 amino acids. CDR1 and CDR2 (germline): LNHDA, SQIVND (reference sequence). Here the CDR3 DNA reads TGTGCCAGTCATTGGGGGACAGGGGGCAGGGGGGCCAACGTCCTGACTTTC. This codes for CASHWGTGGRGANVLTF. Variable domain in full (rest from reference TRBV19 and TRBJ2-6): DGGITQSPKYLFRKEGQNVTLSCEQNLNHDAMYWYRQDPGQGLRLIYYSQIVNDFQKGDIAEGYSVSREKKESFPLTVTSAQKNPTAFYLCASHWGTGGRGANVLTFGAGSRLTVL.

The rearrangement uses TRBV27 and TRBJ2-5; TRBD2 aligns across 7 bases. The end of the DNA fits TRBJ2-7 better, so the J call may be wrong. This CDR3 spans 13 amino acids. Germline V lookup: CDR1 MNHEY, CDR2 SMNVEV (reference sequence). The CDR3 reads CASSSRTSYEQYF. CDR3 bases: TGTGCCAGCAGTTCGCGGACTAGCTACGAGCAGTACTTC.

This chain uses TRBV5-4 with TRBJ2-5; 9 nucleotides align to TRBD2. Germline V gene lookup returns CDR1 SGHNT and CDR2 YYREEE (reference sequence). With V trimmed by 4 bases and J by 1 base, 5 bases remained unmatched. This CDR3 spans 15 amino acids. Written as DNA, the CDR3 is TGTGCCAGCAGCGGCGGGGGACTAGCCCAAGAGACCCAGTACTTC. This translates into CASSGGGLAQETQYF.

This chain joins TRBV7-2 and TRBJ1-2, with 9 bases aligning to TRBD1. There are 17 residues in the CDR3. The V segment lost 5 bases and the J segment 1 base; nucleotides outside the gene matches: 11. The germline CDR1 and CDR2 sequences are SGHTA and FQGNSA. The CDR3 spells CASSLMTGGANNYGYTF. The CDR3 DNA follows: TGTGCCAGCAGCCTCATGACAGGGGGAGCTAATAACTATGGCTACACCTTC.

V and J are TRBV2 and TRBJ2-2, with D unclear. There are 18 residues in the CDR3. V was shortened by 5 bases and J by 1 base, with 20 bases between the two germline ends. Per the germline V gene, CDR1 is SNHLY and CDR2 is FYNNEI. The CDR3: CASSQLSRGEWNTGELFF. CDR3 bases: TGTGCCAGCAGTCAGCTATCCCGCGGTGAATGGAACACCGGGGAGCTGTTTTTT.

The chain combines TRBV5-1 with TRBJ2-7, with TRBD2 identical over 12 bases. With V trimmed by 6 bases and J by 5 bases, 12 bases remained unmatched. Germline values: CDR1 SGHRS, CDR2 YFSETQ. The CDR3 runs to 16 residues. The CDR3 bases are TGCGCCAGCAAGGAACTAGCGGGGGGCCGAGGGGACGAGCAGTACTTC. Translation: CASKELAGGRGDEQYF. The full variable domain, with the rest looked up from reference TRBV5-1 and TRBJ2-7, is KAGVTQTPRYLIKTRGQQVTLSCSPISGHRSVSWYQQTPGQGLQFLFEYFSETQRNKGNFPGRFSGRQFSNSRSEMNVSTLELGDSALYLCASKELAGGRGDEQYFGPGTRLTVT.

This clone occurred a few times. This sequence joins TRBV10-3 and TRBJ2-5; D is perhaps TRBD1 (6 bases). Germline V lookup: CDR1 ENHRY, CDR2 SYGVKD. This CDR3 spans 13 amino acids. Trimming left V 6 bases short and J 1 base short, with 9 bases between. The CDR3 DNA reads TGTGCCATCAGAACGGACAGCCAAGAGACCCAGTACTTC. Amino acid sequence: CAIRTDSQETQYF.

The rearrangement joins TRBV7-9 to TRBJ2-7, with D perhaps TRBD2 (5 bases). The germline gives CDR1 SEHNR, CDR2 FQNEAQ (reference sequence). CDR3 length equals 14 residues. The germline V and J ends were trimmed by 3 bases and 4 bases, with 13 bases remaining between them. CDR3 sequence reads: CASSLSVGVYEQYF. CDR3 nucleotide sequence: TGTGCCAGCAGCTTGTCCGTCGGGGTTTACGAGCAGTACTTC.

The chain carries TRBV30 and TRBJ2-5; TRBD1 matches at 7 bases. The J call may be incorrect, as the DNA end agrees better with TRBJ2-7. The CDR3 length is 14 residues. Germline lookup yields CDR1 GTSNPN and CDR2 SVGIG (reference sequence). The CDR3 spells CAWGPDRVGNEQYF. CDR3 coding DNA: TGTGCCTGGGGCCCCGACAGGGTGGGCAACGAGCAGTACTTC.

This chain joins TRBV7-9 and TRBJ1-2; TRBD1 matches at 8 bases. The CDR3 loop spans 15 amino acids. The V gene end was trimmed by 0 bases and the J gene end by 8 bases; junction bases not matched to a gene: 8. Germline CDR1 is SEHNR and CDR2 is FQNEAQ (reference sequence). CDR3 DNA: TGTGCCAGCAGCTTAGCCGACAGGGGAGCACACGGCTACACCTTC. Amino acids: CASSLADRGAHGYTF.

The V call is TRBV27, the J call TRBJ1-2; 11 positions agree with TRBD1. Looked up from germline, CDR1 is MNHEY and CDR2 is SMNVEV (reference sequence). The CDR3 contains 15 residues. J lost 1 base, V lost 3 bases, and 1 base had no gene match. The CDR3 sequence: CASSFGTGGNYGYTF. The CDR3 bases are TGTGCCAGCAGTTTCGGGACAGGGGGTAACTATGGCTACACCTTC.

Note on this clone: The sample contains more than one DNA sequence encoding this CDR3. This rearrangement joins TRBV7-2 to TRBJ2-5; 11 positions match TRBD2. Trimming removed 5 bases from V and 5 bases from J; junction bases left unmatched: 10. Per the germline V gene, CDR1 is SGHTA and CDR2 is FQGNSA. The CDR3 is made up of 16 amino acids. The CDR3 protein is CASSRGLAGGEETQYF. The CDR3 coding sequence is TGTGCCAGCAGCAGGGGTCTAGCGGGGGGCGAGGAGACCCAGTACTTC.

The chain has TRBV7-2 and TRBJ2-3, with 13 bases matching TRBD2. The length of the CDR3 is 17 residues. Germline trimming cut 0 bases from V and 5 bases from J; bases unmatched to any gene: 5. CDR1 is SGHTA, CDR2 FQGNSA, per germline. CDR3 sequence: CASSLARLAGGGDTQYF. The CDR3 DNA follows: TGTGCCAGCAGCTTAGCGCGACTAGCGGGAGGAGGAGATACGCAGTATTTT.

This chain joins TRBV4-1 and TRBJ2-1, with 12 bases that match TRBD2. CDR1 is MGHRA, CDR2 YSYEKL, per germline. Trimming cost V 1 base and J 12 bases; bases outside gene matches: 7. The CDR3 runs to 15 residues. Here the CDR3 reads CASSQVPSGRGRQFF. The CDR3 DNA is TGCGCCAGCAGCCAAGTACCTAGCGGGAGGGGGAGGCAGTTCTTC.

V and J are TRBV7-2 and TRBJ2-7; 8 nucleotides line up with TRBD2. V dropped 3 bases and J dropped 12; count of bases not matched to a gene: 7. The CDR3 contains 12 residues. Germline assignment: CDR1 SGHTA and CDR2 FQGNSA. CDR3 sequence reads: CASSFTSGSPYF. DNA for the CDR3: TGTGCCAGCAGCTTTACCAGCGGGAGCCCGTACTTC.

This chain joins TRBV18 and TRBJ2-4, with 9 bases matching TRBD1. The germline V gene encodes CDR1 KGHSH and CDR2 LQKENI. This CDR3 region has 15 residues. The junction had 5 bases not matched to a gene; V was cut back by 0 bases and J by 8 bases. This CDR3 is CASSPPVQGADIQYF. The CDR3 nucleotides are TGTGCCAGCTCACCACCGGTACAGGGGGCGGACATTCAGTACTTC.

There are a few counts of this clone. This sequence joins TRBV7-2 and TRBJ1-2; TRBD1 aligns across 11 bases. Germline CDR1 SGHTA, CDR2 FQGNSA. Trimming cost V 5 bases and J 2 bases; bases outside gene matches: 4. This CDR3 has 15 amino acids. CDR3 amino acids: CASSPRTGGNYGYTF. As DNA, the CDR3 is TGTGCCAGCAGCCCCCGGACAGGGGGCAACTATGGCTACACCTTC.

The chain employs TRBV29-1 and TRBJ2-2; maybe TRBD1 (5 bases). The ends were cut back, 2 bases at V and 9 bases at J, with 10 bases in the middle. From germline, CDR1 is SQVTM and CDR2 ANQGSEA. The CDR3 loop spans 12 amino acids. The CDR3 loop is CSVETGSRELFF. The DNA for the CDR3 is TGCAGCGTTGAAACAGGTAGCAGGGAGCTGTTTTTT.

V gene TRBV5-4 combines with J gene TRBJ1-2, with TRBD1 as a possible D gene (6 bases). The V gene lost 0 bases and the J gene lost 3 bases, with 12 bases spanning the gap. Germline CDR1 is SGHNT and CDR2 is YYREEE (reference sequence). The length of the CDR3 is 15 residues. The CDR3 reads CASSLGGGGDYGYTF. CDR3 DNA sequence: TGTGCCAGCAGCTTGGGTGGGGGCGGCGACTATGGCTACACCTTC.

The J gene is TRBJ1-2, the V gene TRBV11-2, with 8 bases matching TRBD1. With 1 base clipped from V and 8 bases from J, the junction kept 6 bases outside the gene matches. The V gene's germline CDR1 is SGHAT and CDR2 FQNNGV. This CDR3 is 14 amino acids long. CDR3 sequence (DNA): TGTGCCAGCAGCTTAGCAGGGGGCCAGGGAGGCTACACCTTC. Protein sequence: CASSLAGGQGGYTF.

This clone has just a few counts. This rearrangement joins TRBV7-2 to TRBJ2-1; TRBD2 matches at 10 bases. V trimming: 1 base; J trimming: 4 bases; junction bases outside the gene matches: 13. The CDR3 length is 19 residues. The germline gives CDR1 SGHTA, CDR2 FQGNSA. The CDR3 protein is CASSLGPPSGGPLYNEQFF. The CDR3, as DNA: TGTGCCAGCAGCTTAGGCCCACCTAGCGGGGGACCTTTATACAATGAGCAGTTCTTC.

This clone was found once. The chain is built from TRBV9 and TRBJ1-4, with 12 bases matching TRBD1. J gave up 10 bases and V 3 bases, and 4 bases lay outside the gene matches. The CDR3 has 14 residues. Germline V gene lookup returns CDR1 SGDLS and CDR2 YYNGEE. CDR3 sequence reads: CASSGGTGGGKLFF. In DNA, the CDR3 is TGTGCCAGCAGCGGAGGGACAGGGGGCGGAAAACTGTTTTTT.

The chain has TRBV10-1 and TRBJ2-2; 10 nucleotides align to TRBD2. The J segment lost 4 bases and the V segment lost 6 bases, leaving 2 bases of the junction unmatched. CDR3 size: 14 residues. Germline loops: CDR1 WNHNN, CDR2 SYGVQD (reference sequence). The CDR3 loop reads CASSLAGVTGELFF. The CDR3 bases are TGCGCCAGCAGCCTAGCGGGAGTCACCGGGGAGCTGTTTTTT.

The chain has TRBV5-1 and TRBJ2-5; D is possibly TRBD1 (6 bases). The CDR3 has 14 amino acids. V shed 3 bases and J shed 1 base, with 10 bases lying between them. From germline, CDR1 is SGHRS and CDR2 YFSETQ. Here the CDR3 DNA reads TGCGCCAGCAGCTGGGCGACAGGCCAAGAGACCCAGTACTTC. Translation: CASSWATGQETQYF.

The chain links TRBV6-5 to TRBJ1-6; D is possibly TRBD1 (5 bases). Per germline, CDR1 MNHEY and CDR2 SVGAGI. V lost 4 bases, J lost 10 bases, and 20 bases lay in between. The CDR3 has 16 amino acids. DNA for the CDR3: TGTGCCAGCAGTTCCTCCGGGAGGGAGGGGCGCTCACCCCTCCACTTT. Protein product: CASSSSGREGRSPLHF.

This sequence joins TRBV9 and TRBJ2-1, with a tentative D call TRBD1 (5 bases). The CDR3 extends over 16 amino acids. CDR1 is SGDLS, CDR2 YYNGEE, per germline. Trimming took off 4 bases at V and 4 bases at J, with 18 bases between the two ends. Written as DNA, the CDR3 is TGTGCCAGCAGCCTTCATGAAGGGGTGATTTACAATGAGCAGTTCTTC. It yields the protein CASSLHEGVIYNEQFF.

The rearrangement uses TRBV12-1 and TRBJ2-5; the table names TRBD2, a call not compared with the DNA. TRBV12-1 is described as a pseudogene. The length of the CDR3 is 12 residues. The chain's CDR3 is CARRGAPETQYF. CDR3 nucleotide sequence: TGTGCCAGACGGGGGGCCCCGGAGACCCAGTACTTC.

The chain joins TRBV4-2 to TRBJ2-7; D remains unclear. The CDR3 runs to 15 residues. Trimming left V 0 bases short and J 3 bases short, with 12 bases between. Germline assignment: CDR1 LGHNA and CDR2 YNFKEQ. CDR3 nucleotides: TGTGCCAGCAGCCAAGAAAGAGACACCAACTACGAGCAGTACTTC. Amino acids: CASSQERDTNYEQYF.

This clone has a single count. In nucleotides, the CDR3 is TGCGCCAGCAGTGAGTACAGGGAGAACACTGAAGCTTTCTTT. Translating it yields CASSEYRENTEAFF. This chain connects TRBV10-1 to TRBJ1-1; possibly TRBD1 for D (6 bases). Trimming left V 1 base short and J 1 base short, with 7 bases between. From germline, CDR1 is WNHNN and CDR2 SYGVQD (reference sequence). The CDR3 is made up of 14 amino acids.

The chain couples TRBV30 to TRBJ1-6; D unresolved. Germline V gene data show CDR1 as GTSNPN and CDR2 as SVGIG (reference sequence). V lost 0 bases to trimming and J lost 0 bases, with 9 bases between them. The CDR3 totals 16 residues. The CDR3 DNA reads as TGTGCCTGGAGTGTACTAAGTAGCTCCTATAATTCACCCCTCCACTTT. It yields the protein CAWSVLSSSYNSPLHF.